This T cell receptor beta chain was captured in a study of cytomegalovirus exposure and HLA in healthy donors. PCR involved 60 Vbeta and 13 Jbeta primers. Profiled with immunoSEQ multiplex PCR; TCRdb holds only in-frame clones, not every one. The sample lists about 150,000 clones; approximately 80% were seen once. Trimming took 0 bases from V and 6 from J; bases not matched to a gene: 5. The CDR3 is 16 residues long. Germline V gene data show CDR1 as SGHNT and CDR2 as YYREEE (reference sequence). Material: PBMCs. The clonotype originates from a woman between 40 and 50 years old in good health and CMV-seropositive. The chain employs TRBV5-4 and TRBJ2-2; 10 nucleotides match TRBD2. In DNA form, the CDR3 reads TGTGCCAGCAGCTTGGGGCTAGCGGGAGTACCCGGGGAGCTGTTTTTT. Translated: CASSLGLAGVPGELFF.